This T cell receptor beta chain appears in the sequencing data of a study of cytomegalovirus exposure and HLA in healthy donors. Broader study findings: A few chains tied to CMV proved CMV antigen-specific in vitro. Among TCR sequences, most were rare, though some public TCRs appeared in many donors. A list of 164 TCR beta chains associated with cytomegalovirus was given.

The donors were part of the 120-subject validation cohort, which stood apart from the roughly 640-subject first cohort. Turning to this clone: Its antigen is currently unknown.

Clones were read by immunoSEQ multiplex PCR, and TCRdb kept only the in-frame ones, dropping some. The sample carries 150,000 to 200,000 clones, about 89% recorded once. Trimming removed 5 bases at V and 6 bases at J, with 11 bases between. This CDR3 has 13 residues. Germline V CDR1 and CDR2: MNHEY, SMNVEV (reference sequence). This sequence joins TRBV27 and TRBJ1-5; D not resolved. This TCR was sampled from a man younger than 40 in good health and CMV-seropositive. Sequenced material: PBMCs. The CDR3 DNA is TGTGCCAGCAGTACATCGTGGAGTCAGCCCCAGCATTTT. Translation: CASSTSWSQPQHF.